This T cell receptor beta chain was sequenced during a study of shared clonotypes between healthy human individuals. The wider study: The donor group consisted of two women and a few men, aged 18 to 49.

Ten immunoSEQ deep assay plates served to sequence unsorted PBMC DNA. Sequencing used immunoSEQ multiplex PCR; TCRdb keeps in-frame clones, though not all of them. Here the sample spans 490,000 or so clones, 70% to 80% being singletons. This TCR was recovered from a middle-aged woman in good health. Some clones in this sample may be carry-over from other donors' samples. The sequencing sample was made of PBMCs.

The CDR3 region is CASSPLAGLGEQFF. The CDR3 nucleotides are TGCGCCAGCAGCCCGTTAGCGGGGCTGGGTGAGCAGTTCTTC. The chain carries TRBV4-1 and TRBJ2-1; 8 nucleotides agree with TRBD2. Losses at the gene ends were 4 bases for V and 9 bases for J; bases not matched to a gene: 8. The CDR3 has 14 amino acids. Germline lookup yields CDR1 MGHRA and CDR2 YSYEKL.